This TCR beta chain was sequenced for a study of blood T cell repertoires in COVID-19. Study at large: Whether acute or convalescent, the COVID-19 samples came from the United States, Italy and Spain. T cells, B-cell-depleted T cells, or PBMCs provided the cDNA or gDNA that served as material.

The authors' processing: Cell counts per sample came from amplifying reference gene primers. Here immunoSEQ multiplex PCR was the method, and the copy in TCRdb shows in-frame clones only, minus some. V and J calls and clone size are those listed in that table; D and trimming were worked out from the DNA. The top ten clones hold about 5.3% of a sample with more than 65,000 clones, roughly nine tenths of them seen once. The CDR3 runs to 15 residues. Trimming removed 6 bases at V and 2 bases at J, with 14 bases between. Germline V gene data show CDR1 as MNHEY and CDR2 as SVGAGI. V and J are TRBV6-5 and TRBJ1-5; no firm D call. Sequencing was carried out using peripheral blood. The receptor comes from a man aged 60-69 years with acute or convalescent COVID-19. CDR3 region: CASRLLSVGNQPQHF. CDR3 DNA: TGTGCCAGCAGGCTACTATCCGTCGGCAATCAGCCCCAGCATTTT.